This paragraph reports one T cell receptor (beta chain). Germline loops: CDR1 LNHDA, CDR2 SQIVND (reference sequence). Trimming pared 10 bases from V and 1 base from J, leaving 10 bases between. There are 12 residues in the CDR3. Clones were read by immunoSEQ multiplex PCR, and TCRdb kept only the in-frame ones, dropping some. The sample holds under 250,000 clones; roughly 80% are singletons and the top ten take about 5.3%. The sample belongs to a study of blood T cell repertoires in COVID-19. Study information: From T cells, B-cell-depleted T cells, or PBMCs came the material, which was cDNA or gDNA.

Within 2 weeks of study entry, exposed participants had contacted a PCR-confirmed or clinician-diagnosed COVID-19 case. The genes are TRBV19 and TRBJ2-5; D is uncertain. The material sequenced was PBMCs or T cells enriched from blood (not recorded which). The receptor was derived from a woman in her fifties or sixties who had been exposed to COVID-19. CDR3 bases: TGTGCCACCAGAGGCACCCAAGAGACCCAGTACTTC. Translated, it gives CATRGTQETQYF.